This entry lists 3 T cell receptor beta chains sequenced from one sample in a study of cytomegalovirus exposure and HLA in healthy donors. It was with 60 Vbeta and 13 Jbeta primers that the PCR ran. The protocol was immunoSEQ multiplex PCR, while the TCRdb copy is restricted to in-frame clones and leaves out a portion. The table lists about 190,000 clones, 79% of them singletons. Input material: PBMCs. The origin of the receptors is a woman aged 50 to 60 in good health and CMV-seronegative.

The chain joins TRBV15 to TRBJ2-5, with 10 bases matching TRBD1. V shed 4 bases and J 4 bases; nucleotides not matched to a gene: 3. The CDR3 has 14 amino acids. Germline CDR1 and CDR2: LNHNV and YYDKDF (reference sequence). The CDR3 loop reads CATSIWTGGETQYF. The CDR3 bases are TGTGCCACCAGCATCTGGACAGGGGGAGAGACCCAGTACTTC.

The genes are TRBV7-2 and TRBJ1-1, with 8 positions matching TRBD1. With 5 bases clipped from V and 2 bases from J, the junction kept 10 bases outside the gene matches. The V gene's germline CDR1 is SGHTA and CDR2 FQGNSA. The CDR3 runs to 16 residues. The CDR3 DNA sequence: TGTGCCAGCAGCACTGGACAGGGAAGTAGTAACACTGAAGCTTTCTTT. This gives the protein CASSTGQGSSNTEAFF. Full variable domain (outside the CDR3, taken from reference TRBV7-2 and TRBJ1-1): GAGVSQSPSNKVTEKGKDVELRCDPISGHTALYWYRQSLGQGLEFLIYFQGNSAPDKSGLPSDRFSAERTGGSVSTLTIQRTQQEDSAVYLCASSTGQGSSNTEAFFGQGTRLTVV.

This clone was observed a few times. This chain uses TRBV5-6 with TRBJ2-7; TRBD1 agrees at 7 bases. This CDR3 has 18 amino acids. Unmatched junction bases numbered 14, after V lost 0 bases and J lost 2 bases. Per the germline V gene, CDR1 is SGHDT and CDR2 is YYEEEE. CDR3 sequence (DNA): TGTGCCAGCAGCTTGGTGCGACAGGGTTTGGGACAGCCCTACGAGCAGTACTTC. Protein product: CASSLVRQGLGQPYEQYF.